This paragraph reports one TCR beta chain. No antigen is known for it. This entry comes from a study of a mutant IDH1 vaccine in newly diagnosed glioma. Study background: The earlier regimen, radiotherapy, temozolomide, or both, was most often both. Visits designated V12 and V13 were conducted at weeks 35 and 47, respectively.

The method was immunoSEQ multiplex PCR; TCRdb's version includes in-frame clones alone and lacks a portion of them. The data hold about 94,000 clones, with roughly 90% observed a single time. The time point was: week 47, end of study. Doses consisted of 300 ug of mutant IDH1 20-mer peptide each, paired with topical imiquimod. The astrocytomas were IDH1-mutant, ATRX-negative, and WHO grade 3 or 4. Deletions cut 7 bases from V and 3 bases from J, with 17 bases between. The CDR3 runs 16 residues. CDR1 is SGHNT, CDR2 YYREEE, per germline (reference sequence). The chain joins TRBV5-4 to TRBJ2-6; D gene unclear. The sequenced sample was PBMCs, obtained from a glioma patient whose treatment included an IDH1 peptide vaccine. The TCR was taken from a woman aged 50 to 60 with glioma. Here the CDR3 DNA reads TGTGCCAGCGGTTTAGTGGCCGCGCGTGGGGCCAACGTCCTGACTTTC. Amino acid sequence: CASGLVAARGANVLTF.